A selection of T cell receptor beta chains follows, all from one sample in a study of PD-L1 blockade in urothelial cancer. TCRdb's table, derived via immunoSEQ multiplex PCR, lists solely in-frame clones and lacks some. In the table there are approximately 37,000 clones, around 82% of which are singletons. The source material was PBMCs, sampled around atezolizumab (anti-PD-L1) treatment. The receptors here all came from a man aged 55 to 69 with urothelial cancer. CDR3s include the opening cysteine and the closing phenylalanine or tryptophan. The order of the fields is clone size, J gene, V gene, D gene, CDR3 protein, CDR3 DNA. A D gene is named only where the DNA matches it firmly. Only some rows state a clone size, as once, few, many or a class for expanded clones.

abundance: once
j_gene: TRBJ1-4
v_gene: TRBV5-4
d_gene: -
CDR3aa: CASSLGTGEELFF
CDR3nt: TGTGCCAGCAGCTTGGGTACAGGTGAAGAACTGTTTTTT

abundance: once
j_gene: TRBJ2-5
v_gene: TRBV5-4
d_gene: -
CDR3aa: CASSTKTSLETQYF
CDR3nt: TGTGCCAGCAGCACTAAGACTAGTCTGGAGACCCAGTACTTC

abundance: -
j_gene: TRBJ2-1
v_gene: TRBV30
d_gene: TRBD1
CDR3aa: CAWSVDRVNEQFF
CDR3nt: TGTGCCTGGAGTGTTGACAGGGTGAATGAGCAGTTCTTC

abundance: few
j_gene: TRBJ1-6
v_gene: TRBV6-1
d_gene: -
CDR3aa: CASSEGLGNSPLHF
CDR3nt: TGTGCCAGCAGTGAAGGATTGGGCAATTCACCCCTCCACTTT

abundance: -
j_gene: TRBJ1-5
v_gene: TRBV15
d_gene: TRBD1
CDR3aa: CATRRQGSNQPQHF
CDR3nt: TGTGCCACCAGACGACAGGGAAGCAATCAGCCCCAGCATTTT

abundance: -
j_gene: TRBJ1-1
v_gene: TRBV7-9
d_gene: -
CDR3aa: CASSLGDRATEAFF
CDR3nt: TGTGCCAGCAGCTTAGGAGACAGAGCCACTGAAGCTTTCTTT

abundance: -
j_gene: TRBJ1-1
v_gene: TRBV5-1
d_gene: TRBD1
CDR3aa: CASSARQGMNTEAFF
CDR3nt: TGCGCCAGCAGCGCCCGACAGGGTATGAACACTGAAGCTTTCTTT

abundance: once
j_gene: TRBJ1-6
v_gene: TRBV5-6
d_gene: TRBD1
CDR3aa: CASSTSLQGAYSPLHF
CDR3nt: TGTGCCAGCAGCACGAGCCTACAGGGGGCATATTCACCCCTCCACTTT

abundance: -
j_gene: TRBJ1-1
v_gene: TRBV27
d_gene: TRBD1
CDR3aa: CASSSSTGMSTEAFF
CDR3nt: TGTGCCAGCAGTTCCTCGACAGGGATGAGTACTGAAGCTTTCTTT

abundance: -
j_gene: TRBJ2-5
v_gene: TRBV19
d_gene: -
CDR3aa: CASSIVLSGETQYF
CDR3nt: TGTGCCAGTAGTATAGTGTTGTCGGGGGAGACCCAGTACTTC

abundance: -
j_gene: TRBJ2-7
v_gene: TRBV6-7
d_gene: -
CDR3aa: CASSYPSLEQYF
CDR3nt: TGTGCCAGCAGTTACCCCTCCCTGGAGCAGTACTTC

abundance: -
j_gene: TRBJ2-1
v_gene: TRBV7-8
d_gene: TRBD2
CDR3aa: CASSSYSGETHNEQFF
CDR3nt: TGTGCCAGCAGCTCCTATAGCGGGGAAACCCACAATGAGCAGTTCTTC

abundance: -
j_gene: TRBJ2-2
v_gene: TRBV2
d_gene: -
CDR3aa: CASSVKTEVGELFF
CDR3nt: TGTGCCAGCAGTGTAAAGACCGAGGTCGGGGAGCTGTTTTTT

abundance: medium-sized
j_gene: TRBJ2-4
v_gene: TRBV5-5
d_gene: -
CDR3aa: CASSLVIVGAQNIQYF
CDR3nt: TGTGCCAGCAGCTTAGTGATTGTGGGGGCCCAAAACATTCAGTACTTC

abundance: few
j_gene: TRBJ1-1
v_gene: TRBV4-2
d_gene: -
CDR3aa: CASSTRQTNTEAFF
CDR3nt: TGTGCCAGCAGCACTCGACAGACGAACACTGAAGCTTTCTTT

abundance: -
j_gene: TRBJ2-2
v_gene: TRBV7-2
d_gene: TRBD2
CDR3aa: CASSLVAGVDTGELFF
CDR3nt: TGTGCCAGCAGCTTAGTAGCGGGAGTGGACACCGGGGAGCTGTTTTTT

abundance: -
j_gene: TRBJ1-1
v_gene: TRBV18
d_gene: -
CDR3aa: CASSINGQGGTEAFF
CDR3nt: TGTGCCAGCTCGATAAACGGCCAGGGAGGGACTGAAGCTTTCTTT

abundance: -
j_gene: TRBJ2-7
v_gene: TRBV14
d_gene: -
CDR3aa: CASSQEVRRPYEQYF
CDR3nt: TGTGCCAGCAGCCAAGAGGTCAGGCGTCCCTACGAGCAGTACTTC

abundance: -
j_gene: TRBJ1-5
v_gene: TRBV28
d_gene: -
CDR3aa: CASSAQGYSNQPQHF
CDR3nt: TGTGCCAGCAGTGCTCAGGGATATAGCAATCAGCCCCAGCATTTT

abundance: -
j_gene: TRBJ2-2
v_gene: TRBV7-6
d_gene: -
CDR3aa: CASSPQGSTNTGELFF
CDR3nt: TGTGCCAGCAGCCCGCAGGGGTCAACGAACACCGGGGAGCTGTTTTTT

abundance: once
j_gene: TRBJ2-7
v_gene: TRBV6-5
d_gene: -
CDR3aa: CASSPRTLAYEQYF
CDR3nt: TGTGCCAGCAGTCCCAGGACTCTCGCCTACGAGCAGTACTTC

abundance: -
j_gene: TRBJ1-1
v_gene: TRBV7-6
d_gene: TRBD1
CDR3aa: CASSSGTGNTEAFF
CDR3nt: TGTGCCAGCAGCTCCGGGACAGGGAACACTGAAGCTTTCTTT

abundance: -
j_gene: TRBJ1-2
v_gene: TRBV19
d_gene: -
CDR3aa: CASSPGGRYDGYTF
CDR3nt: TGTGCCAGTAGTCCGGGGGGACGGTACGATGGCTACACCTTC

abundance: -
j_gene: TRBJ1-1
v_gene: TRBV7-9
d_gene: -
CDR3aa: CASSLGGAMNTEAFF
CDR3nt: TGTGCCAGCAGCTTAGGTGGTGCGATGAACACTGAAGCTTTCTTT

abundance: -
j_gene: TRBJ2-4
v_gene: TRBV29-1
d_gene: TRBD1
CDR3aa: CSVDRTGENIQYF
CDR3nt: TGCAGCGTTGACAGGACAGGGGAAAACATTCAGTACTTC

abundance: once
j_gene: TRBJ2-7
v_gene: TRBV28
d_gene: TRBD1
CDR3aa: CASSLTGVSYEQYF
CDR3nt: TGTGCCAGCAGTTTAACAGGGGTCTCCTACGAGCAGTACTTC

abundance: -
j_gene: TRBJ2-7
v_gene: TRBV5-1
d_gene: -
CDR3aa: CASSPTTSYVQYF
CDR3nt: TGCGCCAGCAGCCCGACAACCTCCTACGTCCAGTACTTC

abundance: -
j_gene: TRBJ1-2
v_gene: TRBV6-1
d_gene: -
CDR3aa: CASSEAGGARGYTF
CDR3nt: TGTGCCAGCAGTGAAGCAGGGGGGGCGCGGGGCTACACCTTC

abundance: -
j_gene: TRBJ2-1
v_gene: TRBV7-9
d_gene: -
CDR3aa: CASSLTGGVSNEQFF
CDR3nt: TGTGCCAGCAGCTTAACAGGGGGGGTTTCCAATGAGCAGTTCTTC

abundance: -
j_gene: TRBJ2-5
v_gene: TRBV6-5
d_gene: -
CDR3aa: CASSGTGGKTQYF
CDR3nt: TGTGCCAGCAGTGGTACCGGGGGAAAGACCCAGTACTTC

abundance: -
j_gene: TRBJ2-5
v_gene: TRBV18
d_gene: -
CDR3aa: CASSFAQQETQYF
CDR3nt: TGTGCCAGCTCATTCGCCCAGCAAGAGACCCAGTACTTC

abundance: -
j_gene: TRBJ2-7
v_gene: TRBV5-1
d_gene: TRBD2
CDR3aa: CASSLDGLAGSEQYF
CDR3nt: TGCGCCAGCAGCTTGGACGGACTAGCGGGGAGCGAGCAGTACTTC

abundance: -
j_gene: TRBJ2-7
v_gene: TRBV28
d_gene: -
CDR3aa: CASSPGGVGEQYF
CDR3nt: TGTGCCAGCAGCCCCGGCGGGGTCGGCGAGCAGTACTTC

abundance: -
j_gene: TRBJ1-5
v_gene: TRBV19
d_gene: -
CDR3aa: CASKTRTAASRNQPQHF
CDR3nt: TGTGCCAGTAAAACAAGGACAGCAGCCTCGAGGAATCAGCCCCAGCATTTT

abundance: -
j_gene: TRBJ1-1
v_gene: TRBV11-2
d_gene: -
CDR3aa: CASSLEGKGTEAFF
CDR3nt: TGTGCCAGCAGCTTAGAGGGGAAGGGGACTGAAGCTTTCTTT

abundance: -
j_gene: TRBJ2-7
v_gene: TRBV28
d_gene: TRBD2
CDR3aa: CATLPSSGINEQYF
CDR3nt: TGTGCCACCCTTCCTTCGAGCGGGATCAACGAGCAGTACTTC

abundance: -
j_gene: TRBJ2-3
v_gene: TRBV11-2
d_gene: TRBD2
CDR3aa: CATRSGSGSADTQYF
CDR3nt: TGTGCCACCCGTAGCGGGAGCGGGAGCGCAGATACGCAGTATTTT

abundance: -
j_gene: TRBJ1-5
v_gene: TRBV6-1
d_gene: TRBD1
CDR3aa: CASSLQGSNQPQHF
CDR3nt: TGTGCCAGCAGTTTACAGGGGAGCAATCAGCCCCAGCATTTT

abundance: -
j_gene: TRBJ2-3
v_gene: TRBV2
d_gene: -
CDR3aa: CASSVAIAGPVRQF
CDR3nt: TGTGCCAGCAGTGTAGCAATTGCGGGCCCCGTGCGTCAATTT

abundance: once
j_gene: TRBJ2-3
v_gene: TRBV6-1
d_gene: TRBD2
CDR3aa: CASRTSGGTDTQYF
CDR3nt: TGTGCCAGCAGAACTAGCGGGGGCACAGATACGCAGTATTTT

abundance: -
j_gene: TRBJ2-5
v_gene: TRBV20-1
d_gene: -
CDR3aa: CSAYIGETQYF
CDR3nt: TGCAGTGCCTACATCGGGGAGACCCAGTACTTC

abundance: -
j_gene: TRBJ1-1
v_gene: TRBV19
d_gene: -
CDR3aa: CASSISLNTEAFF
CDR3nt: TGTGCCAGTAGTATTAGCCTGAACACTGAAGCTTTCTTT

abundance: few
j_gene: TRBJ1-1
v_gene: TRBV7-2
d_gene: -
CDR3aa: CASSPSGGQEAFF
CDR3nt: TGTGCCAGCAGCCCATCGGGGGGTCAAGAGGCTTTCTTT

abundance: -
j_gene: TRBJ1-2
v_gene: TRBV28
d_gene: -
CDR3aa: CASRPPGVYGYTF
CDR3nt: TGTGCCAGCAGACCTCCCGGGGTCTATGGCTACACCTTC

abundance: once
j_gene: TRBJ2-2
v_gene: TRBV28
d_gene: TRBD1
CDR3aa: CASSSRDRPTGELFF
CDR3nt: TGTGCCAGCAGTAGCCGGGACAGACCCACCGGGGAGCTGTTTTTT

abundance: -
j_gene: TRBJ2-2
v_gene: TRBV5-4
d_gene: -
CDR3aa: CASSLESTGELFF
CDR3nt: TGTGCCAGCAGCTTGGAGAGCACCGGGGAGCTGTTTTTT

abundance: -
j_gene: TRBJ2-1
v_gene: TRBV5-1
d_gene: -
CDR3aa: CASSKAFGDEQFF
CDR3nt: TGCGCCAGCAGCAAAGCCTTCGGGGATGAGCAGTTCTTC

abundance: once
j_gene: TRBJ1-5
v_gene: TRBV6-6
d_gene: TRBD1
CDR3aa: CASSSTGGAGWPQHF
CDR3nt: TGTGCCAGCAGTTCAACAGGGGGCGCGGGGTGGCCCCAGCATTTT

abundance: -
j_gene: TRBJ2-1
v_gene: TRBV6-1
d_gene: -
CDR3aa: CASTRLGSYNEQFF
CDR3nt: TGTGCCAGCACTCGACTAGGCTCCTACAATGAGCAGTTCTTC